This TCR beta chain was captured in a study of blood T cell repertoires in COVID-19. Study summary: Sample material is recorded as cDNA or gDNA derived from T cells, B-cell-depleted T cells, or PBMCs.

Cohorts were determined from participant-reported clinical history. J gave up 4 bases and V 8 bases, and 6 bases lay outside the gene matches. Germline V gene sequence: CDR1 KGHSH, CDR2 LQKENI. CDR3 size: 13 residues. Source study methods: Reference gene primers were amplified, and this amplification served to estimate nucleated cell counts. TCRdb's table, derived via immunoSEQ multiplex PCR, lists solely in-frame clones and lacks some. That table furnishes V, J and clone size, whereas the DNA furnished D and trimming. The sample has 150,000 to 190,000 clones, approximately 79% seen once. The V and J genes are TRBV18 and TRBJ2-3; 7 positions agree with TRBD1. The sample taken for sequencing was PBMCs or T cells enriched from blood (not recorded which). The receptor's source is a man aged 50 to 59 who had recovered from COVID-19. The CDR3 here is CASKPTGPDTQYF. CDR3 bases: TGTGCCAGCAAACCGACAGGGCCAGATACGCAGTATTTT.